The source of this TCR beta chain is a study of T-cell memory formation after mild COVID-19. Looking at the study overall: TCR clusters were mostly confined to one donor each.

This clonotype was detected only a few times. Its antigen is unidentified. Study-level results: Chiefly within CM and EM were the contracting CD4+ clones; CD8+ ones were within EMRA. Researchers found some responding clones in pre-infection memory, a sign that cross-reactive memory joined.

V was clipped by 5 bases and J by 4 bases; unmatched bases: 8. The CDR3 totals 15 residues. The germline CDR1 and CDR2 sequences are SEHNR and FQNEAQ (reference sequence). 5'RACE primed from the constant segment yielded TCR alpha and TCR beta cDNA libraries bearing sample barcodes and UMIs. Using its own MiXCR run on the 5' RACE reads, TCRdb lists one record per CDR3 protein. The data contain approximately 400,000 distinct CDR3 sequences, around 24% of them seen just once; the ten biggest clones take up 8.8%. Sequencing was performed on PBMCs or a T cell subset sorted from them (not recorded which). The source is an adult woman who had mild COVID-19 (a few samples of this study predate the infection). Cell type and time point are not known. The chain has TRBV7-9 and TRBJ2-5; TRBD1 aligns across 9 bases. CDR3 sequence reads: CASSTGTGSPETQYF. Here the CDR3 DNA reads TGTGCCAGCAGCACCGGGACAGGGTCCCCAGAGACCCAGTACTTC.